The 4 T cell receptor beta chains listed next were all sequenced from one sample in a study of identical twins. TCRdb independently ran MiXCR on the 5' RACE reads; one entry per CDR3 protein. The sample shows around 250,000 distinct CDR3 sequences, roughly 7.1% of them seen only once. These data were likewise used in another study, on T cells expressing NK-cell markers.

The sample taken for sequencing was CD8+ T cells sorted from blood. Every receptor here comes from a woman aged 18-29 years in good health.

This clonotype was seen more than once but under ten times. The chain joins TRBV9 to TRBJ2-1; D remains ambiguous. Germline V CDR1 and CDR2: SGDLS, YYNGEE. The CDR3 length is 16 residues. V lost 2 bases to trimming and J lost 0 bases, with 12 bases between them. Written as DNA, the CDR3 is TGTGCCAGCAGCGTCCCGCCCCGGAGCTCCTACAATGAGCAGTTCTTC. This gives the protein CASSVPPRSSYNEQFF. Full variable domain (remainder filled in from reference TRBV9 and TRBJ2-1): DSGVTQTPKHLITATGQRVTLRCSPRSGDLSVYWYQQSLDQGLQFLIQYYNGEERAKGNILERFSAQQFPDLHSELNLSSLELGDSALYFCASSVPPRSSYNEQFFGPGTRLTVL.

The chain links TRBV7-9 to TRBJ1-1, with D unresolved. Germline V CDR1 and CDR2: SEHNR, FQNEAQ (reference sequence). CDR3 length: 12 amino acids. V lost 0 bases to trimming and J lost 8 bases, with 7 bases between them. The CDR3 loop reads CASSLALTEAFF. The CDR3 region has the DNA TGTGCCAGCAGCTTAGCGCTTACGGAAGCTTTCTTT. Full variable domain (outside the CDR3, taken from reference TRBV7-9 and TRBJ1-1): DTGVSQNPRHKITKRGQNVTFRCDPISEHNRLYWYRQTLGQGPEFLTYFQNEAQLEKSRLLSDRFSAERPKGSFSTLEIQRTEQGDSAMYLCASSLALTEAFFGQGTRLTVV.

This clonotype has more than one count but fewer than ten. This sequence joins TRBV4-2 and TRBJ2-1, with D tentatively TRBD2 (6 bases). The CDR3 sequence is 19 residues long. The germline V gene has CDR1 LGHNA and CDR2 YNFKEQ. V lost 0 bases to trimming and J lost 5 bases, with 23 bases between them. In DNA, the CDR3 is TGTGCCAGCAGCCAAGATCAACCAATGCGGGGTAGCGGTCACAATGAGCAGTTCTTC. It is translated as CASSQDQPMRGSGHNEQFF.

This clonotype appeared a few times. The chain links TRBV27 to TRBJ2-3; D is perhaps TRBD2 (5 bases). Trimming left V 1 base short and J 0 bases short, with 11 bases between. This CDR3 has 16 residues. Germline V gene data show CDR1 as MNHEY and CDR2 as SMNVEV (reference sequence). The CDR3 reads CASSLFASSSTDTQYF. In DNA form, the CDR3 reads TGTGCCAGCAGTTTATTCGCTAGCTCTAGCACAGATACGCAGTATTTT.